This T cell receptor beta chain is from a study of OX40 agonist ivuxolimab in advanced cancers. Study-wide background: Head and neck, renal cell, melanoma or hepatocellular carcinoma were the cancers that dose-escalation patients had. General study results and limits: The study observed clonal expansion of CD4+ and CD8+ blood T cells by week 6 at 0.1 to 3.0 mg/kg.

The ends lost 2 bases at V and 0 bases at J; junction bases unmatched: 5. This CDR3 contains 16 residues. CDR1 and CDR2 (germline): MGHDK, SYGVNS. Enrollment shut out patients with autoimmune disease history or systemic immunosuppression. The assay was immunoSEQ multiplex PCR, and TCRdb's table has in-frame clones only and misses some. The table records over 25,000 clones, over 75% of them present only once. On this clone: Its antigen is currently unknown.

The sequences come from CD4+ or CD8+ T cells sorted from blood, collected in a trial of the OX40 agonist ivuxolimab. This chain links TRBV25-1 with TRBJ1-1, with 8 bases that match TRBD1. The sequence came from an adult with an advanced solid tumor such as melanoma, head and neck, liver or kidney cancer. The DNA for the CDR3 is TGTGCCAGCAGTGAAATTAGCAGGGGGCTGAACACTGAAGCTTTCTTT. This codes for CASSEISRGLNTEAFF.